The present entry profiles one TCR beta chain with its context. Antigen unknown. V dropped 2 bases and J dropped 0 bases, with 5 bases sitting between them. The germline V gene encodes CDR1 GTSNPN and CDR2 SVGIG (reference sequence). The CDR3 totals 13 residues. Reverse transcribing all isolated RNA meant expressed TCRB transcripts were sequenced. TCRdb keeps only in-frame clones here, not all; method: immunoSEQ multiplex PCR. The sample shows roughly 240,000 clones, around 68% of them seen only once. These data are taken from a study of beta chain features in type 1 diabetes. Overall study findings and caveats: All four CD4+ subsets of Type 1 diabetes patients contained TCRB CDR3s that were moderately but significantly shorter.

The source is a man aged 25 to 40 in good health. Sequenced material: naive CD4+ T cells from blood. The rearrangement joins TRBV30 to TRBJ2-4; D gene ambiguous. CDR3 amino acids: CAWSPVAKNIQYF. In DNA form, the CDR3 reads TGTGCCTGGAGTCCGGTAGCCAAAAACATTCAGTACTTC.